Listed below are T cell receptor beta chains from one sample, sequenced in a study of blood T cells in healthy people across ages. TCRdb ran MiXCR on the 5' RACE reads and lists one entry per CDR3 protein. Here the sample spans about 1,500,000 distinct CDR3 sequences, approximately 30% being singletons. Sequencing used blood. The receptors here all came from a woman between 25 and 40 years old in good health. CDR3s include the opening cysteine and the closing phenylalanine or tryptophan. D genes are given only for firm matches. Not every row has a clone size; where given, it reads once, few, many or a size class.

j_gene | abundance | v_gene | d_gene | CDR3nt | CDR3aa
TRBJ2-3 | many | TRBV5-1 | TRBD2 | TGCGCCAGCAGCCCCACCGAGCGGGGGCCAATCACAGATACGCAGTATTTT | CASSPTERGPITDTQYF
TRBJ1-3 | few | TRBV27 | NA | TGTGCCAGCAGTTTTCGCAGGGAATCCGGAAACACCATATATTTT | CASSFRRESGNTIYF
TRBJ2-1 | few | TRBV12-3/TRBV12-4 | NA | TGTGCCAGCAGTTTTGATCCGTCCCTAACCAATGAGCGGTTCTTC | CASSFDPSLTNERFF
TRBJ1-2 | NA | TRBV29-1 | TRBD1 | TGCAGCGTCACTACGACAGGGGGCCCGACGGACTATGGCTACACCTTC | CSVTTTGGPTDYGYTF
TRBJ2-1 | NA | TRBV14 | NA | TGTGCCAGCAGCCGTTCTAGGCAGCTCAATGAGCAGTTCTTC | CASSRSRQLNEQFF
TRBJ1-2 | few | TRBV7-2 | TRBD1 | TGTGCCAGCAGCACCCAGGCAGGGGGGGTGGAGGGCTACACCTTC | CASSTQAGGVEGYTF
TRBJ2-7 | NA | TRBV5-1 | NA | TGCGCCAGCAGCTTGGAATGGGCCGGCTACGACGAGCAGTACTTC | CASSLEWAGYDEQYF
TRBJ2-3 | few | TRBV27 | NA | TGTGCCAGCAAGTACCAGGGTAGGGATACGCAGTATTTT | CASKYQGRDTQYF
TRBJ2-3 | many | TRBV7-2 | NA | TGTGCCAGCAGCCCAACCCTCGAGCAGTATTTT | CASSPTLEQYF
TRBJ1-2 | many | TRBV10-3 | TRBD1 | TGTGCCATCAGGACCCAGGGGGAGGATGGCTACACCTTC | CAIRTQGEDGYTF
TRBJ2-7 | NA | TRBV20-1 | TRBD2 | TGCAGTGTCGGGAGGGCCGGGAGAGAGCAGTACTTC | CSVGRAGREQYF
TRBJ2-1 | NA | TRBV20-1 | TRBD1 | TGCAGTGCTAGGGATACTCGGGACAGGAGGGATGAGCAGTTCTTC | CSARDTRDRRDEQFF
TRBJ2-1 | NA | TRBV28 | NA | TGTGCCAGCAGTCTCGCAGCCTATGAGCAGTTCTTC | CASSLAAYEQFF
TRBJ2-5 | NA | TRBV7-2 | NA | TGTGCCAGCAGCTTAGATATGGTGGAGGAGACCCAGTACTTC | CASSLDMVEETQYF
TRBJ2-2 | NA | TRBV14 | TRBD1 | TGTGCCAGCAGCCAACCGGGACAGGGGGCAATCGGGGAGCTGTTTTTT | CASSQPGQGAIGELFF
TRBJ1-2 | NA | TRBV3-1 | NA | TGCGCCAGCAGCCCCGCCCCCGCTAACTATGGCTACACCTTC | CASSPAPANYGYTF
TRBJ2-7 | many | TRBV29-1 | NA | TGCAGCGTTGCCAGGGGTCAAGGCGAGCAGTACTTC | CSVARGQGEQYF
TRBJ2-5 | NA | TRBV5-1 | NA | TGCGCCAGCAGCGCCCAGGGGACCCAAGAGACCCAGTACTTC | CASSAQGTQETQYF
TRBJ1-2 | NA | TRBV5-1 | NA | TGCGCCAGCCATAACGGTGTAGGCTATGACTACACCTTC | CASHNGVGYDYTF
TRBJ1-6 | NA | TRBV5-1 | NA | TGCGCCAGCAGCTTGGCCGCGCAGGGGAGTACTTCACCCCTCCACTTT | CASSLAAQGSTSPLHF
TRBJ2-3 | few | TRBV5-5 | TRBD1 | TGTGCCAGCAGCTTAAGAGGTCCAGGGACAGTGGGCTCAAAAGATACGCAGTATTTT | CASSLRGPGTVGSKDTQYF
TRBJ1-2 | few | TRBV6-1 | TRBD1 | TGTGCCAGCAGTGCCTCGACAGGGTTATATGGCTACACCTTC | CASSASTGLYGYTF
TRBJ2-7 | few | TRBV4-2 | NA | TGTGCCAGCAGTGTCCAGGGCCTATCGGAGCCCTACGAGCAGTACTTC | CASSVQGLSEPYEQYF
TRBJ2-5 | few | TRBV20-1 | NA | TGCAGTGCTAGGGGGGGAACCGTCCAAGAGACCCAGTACTTC | CSARGGTVQETQYF
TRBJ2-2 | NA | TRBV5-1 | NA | TGCGCCAGCAGCTTGCGACAGGCTGGCGGGGAGCTGTTTTTT | CASSLRQAGGELFF
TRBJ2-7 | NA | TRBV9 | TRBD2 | TGTGCCAGCAGCGTCTCCGGGACTAGCCTTGGCGAGCAGTACTTC | CASSVSGTSLGEQYF
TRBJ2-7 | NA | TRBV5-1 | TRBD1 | TGCGCCAGCAGTCCTTCAGGTGAGGGGGCGAGGGAGCAGTACTTC | CASSPSGEGAREQYF
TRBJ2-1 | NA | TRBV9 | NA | TGTGCCAGCAGCGTCGAGAACAGGGATTTCAATGAGCAGTTCTTC | CASSVENRDFNEQFF
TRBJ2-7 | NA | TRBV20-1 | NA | TGCAGTGCTAGAAATTCACCAGGCCGGGCCTACGATCAGGACTTC | CSARNSPGRAYDQDF
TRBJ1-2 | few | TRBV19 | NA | TGTGCCAGTAGTAAGCCCTCCCGGTCCTTGGGGGGCTACACCTTC | CASSKPSRSLGGYTF
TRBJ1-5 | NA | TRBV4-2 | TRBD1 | TGTGCCAGCAGCCGGGAGGGGGCCCCGCTGGATAGCAATCAGCCCCAGCATTTT | CASSREGAPLDSNQPQHF
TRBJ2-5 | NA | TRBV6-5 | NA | TGTGCCAGCAGAGGCACTCGAGAGACCCAGTACTTC | CASRGTRETQYF
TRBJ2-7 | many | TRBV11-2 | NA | TGTGCCAGCAGCTTAGACGGGGGGCTCTACGAGCAGTACTTC | CASSLDGGLYEQYF
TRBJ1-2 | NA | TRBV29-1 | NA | TGCAGCGTTGATTGGAGGGGTGGCGGTGGCTACACCTTC | CSVDWRGGGGYTF
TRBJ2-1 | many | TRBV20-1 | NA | TGCAGTGCTCCGATTACCCCCTTACAGTTCTTC | CSAPITPLQFF
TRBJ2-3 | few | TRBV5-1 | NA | TGCGCCAGCAGCAAGACTAACGGGGCTGGGGATACGCAGTATTTT | CASSKTNGAGDTQYF
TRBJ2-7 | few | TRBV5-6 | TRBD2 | TGTGCCAGCAGCTTTAGGACTAGCGGGTCCGACGAGCAGTACTTC | CASSFRTSGSDEQYF
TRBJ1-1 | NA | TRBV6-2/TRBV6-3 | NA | TGTGCCAGCACCCAACTAAACACTGAAGCTTTCTTT | CASTQLNTEAFF
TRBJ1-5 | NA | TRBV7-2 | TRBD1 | TGTGCCAGCAGCCCCATAGCTCGGGTACAGGGGGAGGGTCAGCCCCAGCATTTT | CASSPIARVQGEGQPQHF
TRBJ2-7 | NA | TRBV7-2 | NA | TGTACCAGCAGCTTAGGTGGCCAGCTCTACGAGCAGTACTTC | CTSSLGGQLYEQYF
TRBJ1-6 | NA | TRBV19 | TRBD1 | TGTGCCAGGTCTACAGGGGGCATCCTGAATTCACCCCTCCACTTT | CARSTGGILNSPLHF
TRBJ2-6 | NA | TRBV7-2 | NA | TGTGCCAGCAGCTTAGTGTGGGCAGCTGGGGCCAACGTCCTGACTTTC | CASSLVWAAGANVLTF
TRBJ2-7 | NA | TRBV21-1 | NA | TGTGCCAGCAGCTCTCAACTAGCGGGAGGGCCCTACGAGCAGTACTTC | CASSSQLAGGPYEQYF
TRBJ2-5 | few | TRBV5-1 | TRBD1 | TGCGCCAGCAGCTGGGGGACCAACCTTTTAGGGGGCGAGACCCAGTACTTC | CASSWGTNLLGGETQYF
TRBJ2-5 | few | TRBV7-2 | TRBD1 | TGTGCCAGCAGCTTTAGTCCGGGACAGGGATTTTTAGGGCAGTACTTC | CASSFSPGQGFLGQYF
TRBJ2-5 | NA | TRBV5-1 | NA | TGCGCCAGCAGCTCCGGGGGGCGGTCCGAGACCCAGTACTTC | CASSSGGRSETQYF
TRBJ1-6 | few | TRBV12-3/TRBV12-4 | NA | TGTGCCAGCAGCCCCCGGGGGGCGAATTCACCCCTCCACTTT | CASSPRGANSPLHF
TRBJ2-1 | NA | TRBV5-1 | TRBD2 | TGCGCCAGCACCCCGGGACTAGCGGGGGGCCTTGTTGGCAATGAGCAGTTCTTC | CASTPGLAGGLVGNEQFF
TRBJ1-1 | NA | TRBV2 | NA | TGTGCCAGCAGGCCGGGCCTATGGGATCCTGAAGCTTTCTTT | CASRPGLWDPEAFF
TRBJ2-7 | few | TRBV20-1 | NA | TGCAGTGCTAGGGGGCAGGGTGATGTGGGCGAGCAGTACTTC | CSARGQGDVGEQYF
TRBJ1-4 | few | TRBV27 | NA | TGTGCCAGCAGTTTAAATGGAGGGGCCGAAAAACTGTTTTTT | CASSLNGGAEKLFF
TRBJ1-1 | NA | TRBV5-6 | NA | TGTGCCGGCAGCCTGATCACATTGACCCTGAACACTGAAGCTTTCTTT | CAGSLITLTLNTEAFF
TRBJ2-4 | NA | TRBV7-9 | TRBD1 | TGTGCCAGCAGCGAAAGCGTGCGGACAGGTGGCTACAATGAGCAGTACTTC | CASSESVRTGGYNEQYF
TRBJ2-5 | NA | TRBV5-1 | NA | TGCGCCAGCAGCTTCGGGTCCGGGGGGCTGAAAGAGACCCAGTACTTC | CASSFGSGGLKETQYF
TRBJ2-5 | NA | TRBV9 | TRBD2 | TGTGTCAGCAGCGGGACTAGCGGGGGGGCTGGGGAGACCCAGTACTTC | CVSSGTSGGAGETQYF
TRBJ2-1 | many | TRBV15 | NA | TGTGCCACCAGCAGGGGCCGAGGGGGCTCCTACAATGAGCAGTTCTTC | CATSRGRGGSYNEQFF
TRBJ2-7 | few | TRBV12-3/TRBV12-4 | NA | TGTGCCAGCAGTTTCGGGGGTTCCAATGTGGGACGCTCATTTTACAATGAGCAGTACTTC | CASSFGGSNVGRSFYNEQYF
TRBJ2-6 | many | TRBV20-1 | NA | TGCAGTGCTAGAGAGCAGGAAAGCTCTGGGGCCAACGTCCTGACTTTC | CSAREQESSGANVLTF
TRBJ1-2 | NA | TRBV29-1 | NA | TGCAGCGTTGAATACGCGGGGGGCTATGGCTACACCTTC | CSVEYAGGYGYTF
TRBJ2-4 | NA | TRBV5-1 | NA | TGCGCCAGCAGCTTGGCCCTCGGGCAGGGTGACATTCAGTACTTC | CASSLALGQGDIQYF